This T cell receptor (beta chain) appears in the sequencing data of a study of T cells in localized non-small cell lung cancer. There are a few counts of this clone. Its antigen is still unknown. The CDR3 spans 14 residues. Looked up from germline, CDR1 is MNHGY and CDR2 is SAAAGT. Trimming pared 0 bases from V and 7 bases from J, leaving 13 bases between. Study outcomes and limitations: Researchers found a median around 58 of the top 100 tumor clones in adjacent lung. Uninvolved adjacent lung had higher T cell clonality than tumor and all other tissues.

Clones were read by immunoSEQ multiplex PCR, and TCRdb kept only the in-frame ones, dropping some. The sample has 1,500 to 2,000 clones, roughly a fifth seen once. This clonotype was obtained from a man aged 40 to 70 with stage III lung adenocarcinoma. Sequencing used lung tumor tissue, obtained before any cancer treatment. The chain combines TRBV6-8 with TRBJ2-7; the D gene is possibly TRBD1 (6 bases). CDR3 amino acids: CASSYSRDNKEQYF. CDR3 bases: TGTGCCAGCAGTTACTCCCGGGACAATAAAGAGCAGTACTTC.